Sequencing of this T cell receptor (beta chain) was carried out in a study of blood T cell repertoires in COVID-19 (dated by TCRdb to the early 2020s). Turning to the overall study: The collaborator samples originated in the United States, Italy and Spain and spanned the acute and convalescent phases of COVID-19. The material from the prospective study consisted of cDNA or gDNA derived from T cells, B-cell-depleted T cells, or PBMCs. The dataset comprised deeply sampled blood TCRbeta repertoires from subjects exposed to, actively infected with, or recovered from COVID-19. A freely available public database, intended as a resource for researchers studying the immune response to SARS-CoV-2, is where the repertoires were released. Samples came from the ongoing ImmuneRACE study (first 160 participants) plus 1,254 subjects from 6 global collaborators. Sample metadata almost always included a de-identified subject ID, COVID-19 status, age in years and sex. Where available, HLA class I and class II types were taken from metadata supplied by the sample provider and were not determined by assay-based typing. Broader findings and caveats from the paper: Clinical and demographic metadata were provided uncurated, with the amount varying by source and participant.

Collaborating institutions collected whole blood in K2EDTA tubes following their own protocols. For TCRbeta analysis, collaborator samples were shipped as frozen whole blood, as isolated PBMCs, or as DNA extracted from either sample type. TCRbeta CDR3 regions were amplified from genomic DNA by means of the immunoSEQ Assay, a bias-controlled multiplex PCR. Concerning the study's data processing: The number of nucleated cells in each sample was estimated by amplification of reference gene primers within the assay. To quantify the absolute abundance of each unique TCRbeta CDR3 rearrangement, sequence reads were collapsed and filtered. Productive Simpson clonality was computed per sample as the square root of Simpson's diversity index over productive rearrangements. What TCRdb holds here is the immuneACCESS table cut down to in-frame rearrangements. Part of the clones is not present; checked against another copy, under half of the missing clones reflect an unresolved V gene, and the others are unexplained. V and J calls and clone size follow that table, whereas D and trimming were derived from the DNA. Within this sample are more than 15,000 clones, with approximately 80% of them counted one time only. The top ten hold approximately 22% of the sample.

Measured from the cysteine to the phenylalanine, the CDR3 is 12 residues long. Here the CDR3 DNA is all that survives: 36 bases in frame from base 1. In regard to this clone: Its antigen is not yet known. Base qualities were left out, and no much larger clone turns up one base away.

Sequencing was performed on peripheral blood. The rearranged chain carries TRBV21-1 and TRBJ1-1; TRBD1 reflects the table's D call only, with no check against the DNA. TRBV21-1 is noted as a pseudogene. The clonotype was recovered from a man aged 60 to 75 with active or convalescent COVID-19. The CDR3 protein: CASSRQGVGTFF. In nucleotides, the sequence is TGTGCCAGCAGCAGACAGGGGGTTGGGACTTTCTTT.